Described below is a single TCR beta chain sequence and its context. The data were produced by immunoSEQ multiplex PCR, yet TCRdb's version contains in-frame clones alone and is incomplete. This sample yields some 29,000 clones, of which around nine tenths are seen a single time; around 3.6% belongs to the top ten. The sample is drawn from a study of control samples from healthy donors and cancer patients. CDR3 length: 15 amino acids. Trimming pared 1 base from V and 5 bases from J, leaving 15 bases between. From germline, CDR1 is MNHNS and CDR2 SASEGT. The sequencing input was formalin-fixed, paraffin-embedded tissue. The rearrangement links TRBV6-1 to TRBJ2-7, with unresolved D. This TCR was recovered from a female donor with melanoma. In nucleotides, the CDR3 is TGTGCCAGCAGTGAAGGGGTGTCGCGGTCGGACGAGCAGTACTTC. This translates into CASSEGVSRSDEQYF.